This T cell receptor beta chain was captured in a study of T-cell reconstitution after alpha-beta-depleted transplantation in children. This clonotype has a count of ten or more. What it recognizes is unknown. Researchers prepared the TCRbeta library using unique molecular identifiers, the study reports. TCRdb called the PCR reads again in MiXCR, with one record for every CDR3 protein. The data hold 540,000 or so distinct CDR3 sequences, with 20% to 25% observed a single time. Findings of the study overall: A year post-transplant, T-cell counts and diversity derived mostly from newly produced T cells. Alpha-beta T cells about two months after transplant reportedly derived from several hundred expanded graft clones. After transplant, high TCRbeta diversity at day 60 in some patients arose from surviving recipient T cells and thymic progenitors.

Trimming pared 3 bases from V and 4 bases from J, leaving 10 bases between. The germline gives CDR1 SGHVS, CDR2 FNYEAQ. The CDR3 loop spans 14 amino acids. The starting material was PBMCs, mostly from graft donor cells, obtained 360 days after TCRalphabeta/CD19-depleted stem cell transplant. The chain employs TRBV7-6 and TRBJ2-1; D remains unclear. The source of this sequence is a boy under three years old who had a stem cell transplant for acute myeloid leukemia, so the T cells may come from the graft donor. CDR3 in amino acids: CASSLNYPYNEQFF. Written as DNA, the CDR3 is TGTGCCAGCAGCTTGAACTACCCATACAATGAGCAGTTCTTC. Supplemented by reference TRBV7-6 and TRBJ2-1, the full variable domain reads GAGVSQSPRYKVTKRGQDVALRCDPISGHVSLYWYRQALGQGPEFLTYFNYEAQQDKSGLPNDRFSAERPEGSISTLTIQRTEQRDSAMYRCASSLNYPYNEQFFGPGTRLTVL.